The TCR beta chain under discussion was sequenced for a study of cytomegalovirus exposure and HLA in healthy donors. General study findings and limits: Most TCRs appeared rarely, but some public TCRs recurred in many donors. A reported reduction in N-insertions relative to the roughly 710-donor mean was seen in an Asian-associated ancestry cluster in a later analysis.

In regard to this clone: The antigen is undetermined.

Trimming took 2 bases from V and 1 from J, leaving 8 bases between them. CDR1 MNHEY and CDR2 SMNVEV come from the germline V gene (reference sequence). The CDR3 runs to 14 residues. The PCR employed 60 Vbeta primers together with 13 Jbeta primers. The repertoire was sequenced with immunoSEQ multiplex PCR; TCRdb's copy has only in-frame clones and lacks some. Among roughly 180,000 clones listed, roughly 9.4% were seen once. Nominally healthy donors were sampled, though unrecorded immune exposures were likely. Input material: PBMCs. This clonotype was sampled from a woman aged 25 to 39 in good health and CMV-seropositive. The chain employs TRBV27 and TRBJ1-1, with D hard to call. The CDR3 sequence is CASSLIGGNTEAFF. CDR3 DNA: TGTGCCAGCAGTTTAATAGGCGGGAACACTGAAGCTTTCTTT.